Listed below are T cell receptor beta chains from one sample, sequenced in a study of T cell responses to AZD1222 COVID-19 vaccine. This table comes from immunoSEQ multiplex PCR, and its TCRdb copy is limited to in-frame clones, with some not included. The sample has roughly 150,000 clones; 88% are singletons. Sequences were derived from peripheral blood, sampled on day 0 of AZD1222 vaccination. All receptors come from an adult in good health. Both conserved end residues are part of each CDR3. The D gene is left open where the match is weak. Clone size is not always given. Where it is, it says once, few, many or a class for expanded clones.

CDR3 protein: CSVVLGASTDTQYF; CDR3 DNA: TGCAGCGTTGTTCTCGGAGCTAGCACGGATACGCAGTATTTT; CDR3 length: 14; clone size: NA; V gene: TRBV29-1; D gene: NA; J gene: TRBJ2-3
CDR3 protein: CASSLLAGGTHNEQFF; CDR3 DNA: TGCGCCAGCAGCCTACTAGCGGGAGGAACCCACAATGAGCAGTTCTTC; CDR3 length: 16; clone size: NA; V gene: TRBV5-1; D gene: TRBD2; J gene: TRBJ2-1
CDR3 protein: CASSTGLTRREQYF; CDR3 DNA: TGCGCCAGCAGTACAGGGCTAACAAGGCGGGAGCAGTACTTC; CDR3 length: 14; clone size: NA; V gene: TRBV23-1; D gene: NA; J gene: TRBJ2-7
CDR3 protein: CASSSWSGTNEKLFF; CDR3 DNA: TGTGCCAGCAGTTCGTGGTCAGGGACTAATGAAAAACTGTTTTTT; CDR3 length: 15; clone size: NA; V gene: TRBV27; D gene: NA; J gene: TRBJ1-4
CDR3 protein: CASSSTGTGQYPPQHF; CDR3 DNA: TGTGCCAGCAGCTCAACCGGGACAGGGCAATATCCGCCCCAGCATTTT; CDR3 length: 16; clone size: NA; V gene: TRBV5-8; D gene: TRBD1; J gene: TRBJ1-5
CDR3 protein: CASSQGDRVAEAFF; CDR3 DNA: TGCGCCAGCAGCCAAGGGGACAGGGTGGCTGAAGCTTTCTTT; CDR3 length: 14; clone size: NA; V gene: TRBV4-3; D gene: TRBD1; J gene: TRBJ1-1
CDR3 protein: CASTDPPMREGTDTQYF; CDR3 DNA: TGTGCCAGCACCGACCCCCCTATGCGGGAGGGCACAGATACGCAGTATTTT; CDR3 length: 17; clone size: NA; V gene: TRBV6-4; D gene: TRBD2; J gene: TRBJ2-3
CDR3 protein: CASSQVSGTGGNLYEQYF; CDR3 DNA: TGTGCCAGCAGCCAAGTCTCCGGGACAGGGGGTAACTTATACGAGCAGTACTTC; CDR3 length: 18; clone size: NA; V gene: TRBV4-2; D gene: TRBD1; J gene: TRBJ2-7
CDR3 protein: CASSQVAFREGLSGMNTEAFF; CDR3 DNA: TGCGCCAGCAGCCAAGTTGCCTTCCGCGAGGGGCTATCAGGGATGAACACTGAAGCTTTCTTT; CDR3 length: 21; clone size: NA; V gene: TRBV4-3; D gene: NA; J gene: TRBJ1-1
CDR3 protein: CASSQGTGGNQPQHF; CDR3 DNA: TGTGCCAGCAGCCAAGGGACAGGCGGCAATCAGCCCCAGCATTTT; CDR3 length: 15; clone size: few; V gene: TRBV3-1/TRBV3-2; D gene: TRBD1; J gene: TRBJ1-5
CDR3 protein: CASSQDTAGGPQTQYF; CDR3 DNA: TGTGCCAGCAGCCAAGATACAGCGGGAGGGCCGCAGACCCAGTACTTC; CDR3 length: 16; clone size: NA; V gene: TRBV4-2; D gene: TRBD2; J gene: TRBJ2-5
CDR3 protein: CASSPRDSGYEQYF; CDR3 DNA: TGTGCCAGCAGCCCCCGGGACAGCGGCTACGAGCAGTACTTC; CDR3 length: 14; clone size: NA; V gene: TRBV9; D gene: TRBD1; J gene: TRBJ2-7
CDR3 protein: CASSLGQGKNIQYF; CDR3 DNA: TGTGCCAGCAGCTTGGGTCAGGGGAAAAACATTCAGTACTTC; CDR3 length: 14; clone size: NA; V gene: TRBV5-4; D gene: NA; J gene: TRBJ2-4
CDR3 protein: CASREGGLAGVTDTQYF; CDR3 DNA: TGCGCCAGCAGAGAAGGGGGACTAGCGGGAGTCACAGATACGCAGTATTTT; CDR3 length: 17; clone size: NA; V gene: TRBV4-1; D gene: TRBD2; J gene: TRBJ2-3
CDR3 protein: CASSSALAGVGSEQFF; CDR3 DNA: TGTGCCAGCAGCTCGGCGCTAGCGGGAGTCGGGAGTGAGCAGTTCTTC; CDR3 length: 16; clone size: NA; V gene: TRBV5-4; D gene: TRBD2; J gene: TRBJ2-1
CDR3 protein: CASSLVSGKSSYEQYF; CDR3 DNA: TGTGCCAGCAGCTTGGTTTCCGGGAAAAGCTCCTACGAGCAGTACTTC; CDR3 length: 16; clone size: NA; V gene: TRBV5-4; D gene: NA; J gene: TRBJ2-7